This T cell receptor (beta chain) was sequenced during a study of OX40 agonist ivuxolimab in advanced cancers. As for the study in general: Three patients showed partial responses: one hepatocellular carcinoma and two cutaneous melanoma cases. General observations from the study: Clonal expansion in partial responders at 0.1-3.0 mg/kg ranked among the lowest. No determination was made of the antigen specificity of the expanded peripheral T cells.

A note on this clone: Its antigen is currently unknown.

Researchers took blood at baseline, on cycle 4 day 1, and on cycle 7 day 1. Per the germline V gene, CDR1 is WNHNN and CDR2 is SYGVQD (reference sequence). With V trimmed by 4 bases and J by 7 bases, 7 bases remained unmatched. The CDR3 spans 17 residues. Libraries were prepared by immunoSEQ multiplex PCR; TCRdb keeps only in-frame clonotypes and omits some of them. The sample records some 70,000 clones, approximately 89% being singletons. The chain links TRBV10-1 to TRBJ2-1; 16 positions agree with TRBD2. The source was CD4+ or CD8+ T cells sorted from blood, collected in a trial of the OX40 agonist ivuxolimab. The sequence was obtained from an adult with an advanced solid tumor such as melanoma, head and neck, liver or kidney cancer. The CDR3, as DNA: TGCGCCAGCAGTGGACCGGGACTAGCGGGGGGGCGTAATGAGCAGTTCTTC. It specifies CASSGPGLAGGRNEQFF.